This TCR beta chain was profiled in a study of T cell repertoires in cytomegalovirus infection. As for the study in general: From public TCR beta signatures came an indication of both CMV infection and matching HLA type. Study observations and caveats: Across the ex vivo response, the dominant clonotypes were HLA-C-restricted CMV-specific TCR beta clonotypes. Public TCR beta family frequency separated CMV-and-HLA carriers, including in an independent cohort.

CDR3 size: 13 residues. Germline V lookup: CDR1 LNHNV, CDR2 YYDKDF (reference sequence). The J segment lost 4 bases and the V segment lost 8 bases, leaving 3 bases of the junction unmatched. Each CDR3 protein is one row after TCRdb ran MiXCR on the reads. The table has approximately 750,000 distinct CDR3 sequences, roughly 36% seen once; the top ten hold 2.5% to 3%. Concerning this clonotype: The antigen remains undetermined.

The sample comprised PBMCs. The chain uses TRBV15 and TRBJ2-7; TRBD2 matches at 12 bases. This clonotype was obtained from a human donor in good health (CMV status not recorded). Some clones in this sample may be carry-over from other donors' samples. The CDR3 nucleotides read TGTGCCACCGAGACTAGCGGGAGTTACGAGCAGTACTTC. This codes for CATETSGSYEQYF. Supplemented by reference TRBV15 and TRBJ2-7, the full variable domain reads DAMVIQNPRYQVTQFGKPVTLSCSQTLNHNVMYWYQQKSSQAPKLLFHYYDKDFNNEADTPDNFQSRRPNTSFCFLDIRSPGLGDTAMYLCATETSGSYEQYFGPGTRLTVT.